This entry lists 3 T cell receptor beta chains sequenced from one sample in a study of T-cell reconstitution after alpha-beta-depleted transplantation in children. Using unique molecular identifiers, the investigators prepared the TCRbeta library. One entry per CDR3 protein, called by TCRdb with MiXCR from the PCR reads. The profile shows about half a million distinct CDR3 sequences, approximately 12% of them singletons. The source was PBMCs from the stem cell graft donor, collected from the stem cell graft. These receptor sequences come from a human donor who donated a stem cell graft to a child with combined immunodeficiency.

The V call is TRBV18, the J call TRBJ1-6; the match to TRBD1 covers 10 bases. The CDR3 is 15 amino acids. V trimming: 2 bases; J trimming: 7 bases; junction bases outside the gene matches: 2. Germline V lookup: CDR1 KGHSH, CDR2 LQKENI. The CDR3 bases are TGTGCCAGCTCACCAGGGACAGGGGTGAATTCACCCCTCCACTTT. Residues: CASSPGTGVNSPLHF.

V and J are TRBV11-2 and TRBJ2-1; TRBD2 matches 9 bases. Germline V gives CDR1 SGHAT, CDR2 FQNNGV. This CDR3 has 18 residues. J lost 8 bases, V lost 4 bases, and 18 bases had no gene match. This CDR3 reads CASSSSRTSDTFSDEQFF. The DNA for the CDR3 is TGTGCCAGCAGCTCCTCCCGGACTAGCGACACCTTTTCGGATGAGCAGTTCTTC.

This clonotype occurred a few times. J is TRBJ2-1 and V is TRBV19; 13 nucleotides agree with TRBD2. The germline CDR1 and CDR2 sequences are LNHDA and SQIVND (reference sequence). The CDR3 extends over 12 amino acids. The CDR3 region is CGTSGGGNEQFF. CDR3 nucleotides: TGTGGGACTAGCGGGGGTGGCAATGAGCAGTTCTTC.